This T cell receptor (beta chain) is from a study of cytomegalovirus exposure and HLA in healthy donors. Broader study findings: As was reported, the HLA-A and HLA-B alleles of most subjects were accurately predicted from TCR beta sequences.

The CDR3 totals 12 residues. The V gene end was trimmed by 5 bases and the J gene end by 7 bases; junction bases not matched to a gene: 4. Germline V gene lookup returns CDR1 SEHNR and CDR2 FQNEAQ (reference sequence). This PCR relied on a set of 60 Vbeta primers and 13 Jbeta primers. The method was immunoSEQ multiplex PCR; TCRdb's version includes in-frame clones alone and lacks a portion of them. The sample carries roughly 58,000 clones, 80% recorded once. Details on this clone: Antigen: not known.

The origin of this receptor is a woman aged 40-49 years in good health and CMV-seronegative. The chain employs TRBV7-9 and TRBJ1-2, with 7 nucleotides matching TRBD1. The specimen sequenced was PBMCs. CDR3 DNA: TGTGCCAGCAGCGTCACAGGGGTTGGCTACACCTTC. Translated: CASSVTGVGYTF.